Presented here are 28 T cell receptor beta chains from one specimen sequenced in a study of T-cell memory formation after mild COVID-19. TCRdb processed the 5' RACE reads anew with MiXCR; each CDR3 protein has one entry. The data hold about 290,000 distinct CDR3 sequences, with approximately 19% observed a single time. Sequenced material: PBMCs or a T cell subset sorted from them (not recorded which). These receptors all stem from a man aged 18 to 35 who had mild COVID-19 (a few samples of this study predate the infection). Cell type and time point are not known.

Written as DNA, the CDR3 is TGCGCCAGCAACCGGGACAGGCGGTCACCCCTCCACTTT. Amino acid sequence: CASNRDRRSPLHF. This chain uses TRBV5-1 with TRBJ1-6, with 8 bases identical to TRBD1. Germline loops: CDR1 SGHRS, CDR2 YFSETQ. The V segment lost 6 bases and the J segment 10 bases; nucleotides outside the gene matches: 6. The length of the CDR3 is 13 residues.

This chain uses TRBV6-1 with TRBJ1-1, with 8 bases aligning to TRBD1. The V gene end was trimmed by 4 bases and the J gene end by 5 bases; junction bases not matched to a gene: 3. The CDR3 spans 13 residues. Germline CDR1 and CDR2: MNHNS and SASEGT. Written as DNA, the CDR3 is TGTGCCAGCAGTGGCAGGGGGCCGACTGAAGCTTTCTTT. This sequence encodes CASSGRGPTEAFF.

This clonotype was observed many times. This sequence joins TRBV4-2 and TRBJ1-2, with 10 bases matching TRBD1. V trimming: 4 bases; J trimming: 8 bases; junction bases outside the gene matches: 7. The germline V gene encodes CDR1 LGHNA and CDR2 YNFKEQ. The CDR3 runs 14 residues. CDR3 amino acids: CASSREGTGDGYTF. The CDR3 coding sequence is TGTGCCAGCAGCCGAGAAGGGACAGGGGACGGCTACACCTTC.

The V and J genes are TRBV7-2 and TRBJ2-2; D call uncertain. The CDR3 contains 12 residues. From germline, CDR1 is SGHTA and CDR2 FQGNSA. V shed 3 bases and J shed 10 bases, with 9 bases lying between them. The CDR3 region is CASSFADEELFF. CDR3 in DNA: TGTGCCAGCAGCTTCGCCGATGAGGAGCTGTTTTTT.

This clonotype was detected ten times or more. The CDR3 region is CASSLQGSMNTEAFF. Here the CDR3 DNA reads TGTGCCAGCAGCTTACAGGGCAGCATGAACACTGAAGCTTTCTTT. The chain uses TRBV7-3 and TRBJ1-1, with a possible D match to TRBD1 (5 bases). The germline V gene encodes CDR1 SGHTA and CDR2 FQGTGA. Trimming shortened V by 2 bases and J by 0 bases, and 10 bases separated the two germline ends. This CDR3 is 15 amino acids long.

The chain carries TRBV7-2 and TRBJ2-1, with 8 positions matching TRBD2. The germline V gene has CDR1 SGHTA and CDR2 FQGNSA. The CDR3 is 15 residues long. V lost 5 bases, J lost 6 bases, and 9 bases stayed unmatched. CDR3 sequence reads: CASSHERGGLNEQFF. The CDR3 DNA follows: TGTGCCAGCAGCCACGAACGGGGGGGCCTCAATGAGCAGTTCTTC.

The rearrangement joins TRBV6-5 to TRBJ1-2, with TRBD1 as a possible D gene (5 bases). CDR3 length: 15 amino acids. Trimming removed 6 bases from V and 1 base from J, with 15 bases in between. Germline CDR1 MNHEY, CDR2 SVGAGI. Here the CDR3 reads CASSFRPGDNYGYTF. DNA for the CDR3: TGTGCCAGCAGCTTCCGACCGGGGGATAACTATGGCTACACCTTC.

This clonotype was recorded a few times. The chain joins TRBV4-3 to TRBJ2-1; 8 nucleotides align to TRBD2. This CDR3 is built from 14 residues. CDR1 is LGHNA and CDR2 is YSLEER in the germline V gene. The V segment lost 8 bases and the J segment 2 bases; nucleotides outside the gene matches: 5. CDR3 bases: TGCGCCAGCGGCGGGACTAGTCCCTACAATGAGCAGTTCTTC. Translated, it gives CASGGTSPYNEQFF.

The V gene is TRBV12-3 or TRBV12-4, the J gene TRBJ1-5; TRBD1 might be the D (6 bases). This CDR3 comprises 15 residues. The V end was cut by 3 bases, the J end by 2 bases, with 11 bases between. CDR3 DNA: TGTGCCAGCAGTTTTGGATCAGGGGGCAATCAGCCCCAGCATTTT. As protein: CASSFGSGGNQPQHF.

This clonotype was recorded a few times. The genes are TRBV9 and TRBJ2-5, with 8 nucleotides matching TRBD1. The J segment lost 5 bases and the V segment lost 2 bases, leaving 5 bases of the junction unmatched. The CDR3 spans 14 residues. Germline V gene lookup returns CDR1 SGDLS and CDR2 YYNGEE. The CDR3 bases are TGTGCCAGCAGCGTGGCCAGGGGGCGGGAGACCCAGTACTTC. This sequence encodes CASSVARGRETQYF. The entire variable domain, with the rest obtained from reference TRBV9 and TRBJ2-5, is as follows: DSGVTQTPKHLITATGQRVTLRCSPRSGDLSVYWYQQSLDQGLQFLIQYYNGEERAKGNILERFSAQQFPDLHSELNLSSLELGDSALYFCASSVARGRETQYFGPGTRLLVL.

The CDR3: CASSSPDRGVSGYTF. CDR3 DNA sequence: TGTGCCAGCAGTTCCCCGGACAGGGGGGTATCCGGCTACACCTTC. This chain joins TRBV6-2 or TRBV6-3 and TRBJ1-2, with TRBD1 matching 10 bases. CDR1 MNHEY and CDR2 SVGEGT come from the germline V gene. With V trimmed by 4 bases and J by 8 bases, 10 bases remained unmatched. The CDR3 totals 15 residues.

This chain connects TRBV20-1 to TRBJ2-1; 11 nucleotides line up with TRBD2. In germline, CDR1 is DFQATT, CDR2 SNEGSKA (reference sequence). Losses at the gene ends were 6 bases for V and 4 bases for J; bases not matched to a gene: 5. The CDR3 consists of 14 residues. The CDR3 DNA follows: TGCAGTGCCGTGGGGACTAGCGGTTACAATGAGCAGTTCTTC. It specifies CSAVGTSGYNEQFF.

This clonotype was detected ten times or more. The chain is built from TRBV7-9 and TRBJ1-1; D call uncertain. The length of the CDR3 is 13 residues. The V end lost 1 base, the J end lost 6 bases, and 9 bases lay between the germline ends. The germline V gene encodes CDR1 SEHNR and CDR2 FQNEAQ (reference sequence). CDR3 sequence: CASSLDGGAEAFF. The DNA for the CDR3 is TGTGCCAGCAGCTTAGATGGAGGTGCTGAAGCTTTCTTT.

This clonotype was picked up a small number of times. The chain combines TRBV5-1 with TRBJ2-4; 12 positions agree with TRBD2. The V and J ends lost 3 bases and 3 bases, in that order; junction bases with no gene match: 13. Germline V gene lookup returns CDR1 SGHRS and CDR2 YFSETQ. There are 19 residues in the CDR3. DNA for the CDR3: TGCGCCAGCAGCTCACTCGGGCTAGCGGGGGGGCGTGGCAAAAACATTCAGTACTTC. This translates into CASSSLGLAGGRGKNIQYF.

This clonotype was detected a few times. V usage is TRBV6-2 or TRBV6-3 and J usage is TRBJ2-1; tentatively, D is TRBD2 (6 bases). The germline V gene has CDR1 MNHEY and CDR2 SVGEGT. CDR3 size: 11 residues. Trimming cost V 5 bases and J 8 bases, with 7 bases left between them. CDR3 residues: CASSRGYEQFF. The CDR3 nucleotides are TGTGCCAGCAGTCGGGGGTATGAGCAGTTCTTC.

This clonotype came up a few times. The V and J genes are TRBV7-9 and TRBJ2-2, with D perhaps matching TRBD1 or TRBD2 (6 bases each). The CDR3 totals 17 residues. CDR1 is SEHNR, CDR2 FQNEAQ, per germline (reference sequence). With 3 bases removed from V and 5 bases from J, the gap between germline ends came to 19 bases. The CDR3 loop is CASSFPRGTPRTGELFF. Here the CDR3 DNA reads TGTGCCAGCAGCTTTCCTCGCGGGACACCCAGAACCGGGGAGCTGTTTTTT. Supplemented by reference TRBV7-9 and TRBJ2-2, the full variable domain reads DTGVSQNPRHKITKRGQNVTFRCDPISEHNRLYWYRQTLGQGPEFLTYFQNEAQLEKSRLLSDRFSAERPKGSFSTLEIQRTEQGDSAMYLCASSFPRGTPRTGELFFGEGSRLTVL.

The chain joins TRBV20-1 to TRBJ2-6; the D gene is possibly TRBD1 (6 bases). Deletions cut 3 bases from V and 4 bases from J, with 10 bases between. The CDR3 runs to 14 residues. Germline-derived CDR1 and CDR2 are DFQATT and SNEGSKA (reference sequence). This chain's CDR3 is CSARVGQGANVLTF. In DNA form, the CDR3 reads TGCAGTGCTAGGGTAGGACAGGGGGCCAACGTCCTGACTTTC.

This clonotype was seen many times. The chain joins TRBV27 to TRBJ1-5, with D tentatively TRBD1 (5 bases). Per germline, CDR1 MNHEY and CDR2 SMNVEV (reference sequence). The CDR3 is made up of 13 amino acids. V gave up 8 bases and J gave up 1 base, with 9 bases separating them. The chain's CDR3 is CASVGASNQPQHF. CDR3 DNA sequence: TGTGCCAGCGTCGGGGCCAGCAATCAGCCCCAGCATTTT.

The chain employs TRBV30 and TRBJ1-2; 7 nucleotides align to TRBD1. Germline loops: CDR1 GTSNPN, CDR2 SVGIG (reference sequence). J gave up 6 bases and V 3 bases, and 10 bases lay outside the gene matches. The CDR3 contains 14 residues. CDR3 in amino acids: CAWSAQGGYHGYTF. The CDR3 region has the DNA TGTGCCTGGAGCGCCCAGGGGGGGTACCATGGCTACACCTTC.

This clonotype was seen more than once but under ten times. The chain uses TRBV20-1 and TRBJ2-3; maybe TRBD2 (6 bases). The germline V gene encodes CDR1 DFQATT and CDR2 SNEGSKA (reference sequence). The CDR3 is 15 amino acids. With 1 base removed from V and 5 bases from J, the gap between germline ends came to 16 bases. The CDR3 DNA follows: TGCAGTGCTAGAGGCCCGTTGGCGGGGAGAGATACGCAGTATTTT. This encodes CSARGPLAGRDTQYF.

The chain employs TRBV6-2 or TRBV6-3 and TRBJ2-5; 7 bases line up with TRBD2. With 6 bases clipped from V and 5 bases from J, the junction kept 15 bases outside the gene matches. The CDR3 totals 16 residues. Looked up from germline, CDR1 is MNHEY and CDR2 is SVGEGT. The CDR3 loop is CASSLLADPRRETQYF. CDR3 bases: TGTGCCAGCAGCCTTCTAGCGGACCCCCGGAGGGAGACCCAGTACTTC.

This clonotype appeared a few times. V is TRBV12-3 or TRBV12-4 and J is TRBJ2-3, with TRBD2 as a possible D gene (6 bases). This CDR3 contains 16 residues. V was trimmed by 7 bases and J by 2 bases, leaving 19 bases between them. The CDR3 nucleotides are TGTGCCAGCAATCCCGGTAGCGGATACTACACAGATACGCAGTATTTT. Translating it yields CASNPGSGYYTDTQYF.

This clonotype was found a few times. The chain has TRBV29-1 and TRBJ2-3, with 8 positions matching TRBD2. V lost 7 bases to trimming and J lost 5 bases; unmatched junction nucleotides: 8. CDR3 length: 13 residues. Germline assignment: CDR1 SQVTM and CDR2 ANQGSEA. As DNA, the CDR3 is TGCAGCGCACAGCGGGGGACGGGAGATACGCAGTATTTT. This translates into CSAQRGTGDTQYF.

This clonotype has at least ten counts. The rearrangement links TRBV7-2 to TRBJ1-6; no reliable D call. V was cut by 3 bases and J by 9 bases, with 15 bases left in between. The CDR3 has 15 amino acids. Germline V gene lookup returns CDR1 SGHTA and CDR2 FQGNSA. CDR3 amino acids: CASSLGSVVVSPLHF. CDR3 nucleotides: TGTGCCAGCAGCTTGGGGTCAGTAGTAGTTTCACCCCTCCACTTT.

This clonotype was counted at least ten times. V and J are TRBV4-3 and TRBJ1-1; D call uncertain. CDR1 is LGHNA, CDR2 YSLEER, per germline. CDR3 length equals 14 residues. V lost 0 bases and J lost 1, with 6 bases in between. The CDR3 nucleotides read TGCGCCAGCAGCCAAGATATGGGGAACACTGAAGCTTTCTTT. Encoded protein: CASSQDMGNTEAFF.

This clonotype has ten or more counts. This chain joins TRBV5-1 and TRBJ1-5; maybe TRBD1 (6 bases). The CDR3 sequence is 15 residues long. The V and J ends lost 0 bases and 3 bases respectively, with 10 bases between them. Germline V CDR1 and CDR2: SGHRS, YFSETQ. This chain's CDR3 is CASSLAGQPNQPQHF. The CDR3, as DNA: TGCGCCAGCAGCTTGGCCGGACAGCCCAATCAGCCCCAGCATTTT.

This clonotype was counted a few times. The J gene is TRBJ1-4, the V gene TRBV4-3; 7 nucleotides agree with TRBD1. The CDR3 sequence is 17 residues long. The germline CDR1 and CDR2 sequences are LGHNA and YSLEER. J lost 7 bases, V lost 1 base, and 12 bases had no gene match. The CDR3 reads CASSQGDSVLTSEKLFF. The CDR3 DNA reads TGCGCCAGCAGCCAAGGGGACAGTGTACTCACGAGTGAAAAACTGTTTTTT.

The rearrangement uses TRBV19 and TRBJ2-1; TRBD1 matches at 9 bases. CDR3 length equals 13 residues. Germline V CDR1 and CDR2: LNHDA, SQIVND (reference sequence). V shed 6 bases, J shed 7 bases, and the junction held 4 bases outside the gene matches. The chain's CDR3 is CASRDRGRNEQFF. CDR3 sequence (DNA): TGTGCCAGTAGGGACAGGGGTCGGAATGAGCAGTTCTTC.